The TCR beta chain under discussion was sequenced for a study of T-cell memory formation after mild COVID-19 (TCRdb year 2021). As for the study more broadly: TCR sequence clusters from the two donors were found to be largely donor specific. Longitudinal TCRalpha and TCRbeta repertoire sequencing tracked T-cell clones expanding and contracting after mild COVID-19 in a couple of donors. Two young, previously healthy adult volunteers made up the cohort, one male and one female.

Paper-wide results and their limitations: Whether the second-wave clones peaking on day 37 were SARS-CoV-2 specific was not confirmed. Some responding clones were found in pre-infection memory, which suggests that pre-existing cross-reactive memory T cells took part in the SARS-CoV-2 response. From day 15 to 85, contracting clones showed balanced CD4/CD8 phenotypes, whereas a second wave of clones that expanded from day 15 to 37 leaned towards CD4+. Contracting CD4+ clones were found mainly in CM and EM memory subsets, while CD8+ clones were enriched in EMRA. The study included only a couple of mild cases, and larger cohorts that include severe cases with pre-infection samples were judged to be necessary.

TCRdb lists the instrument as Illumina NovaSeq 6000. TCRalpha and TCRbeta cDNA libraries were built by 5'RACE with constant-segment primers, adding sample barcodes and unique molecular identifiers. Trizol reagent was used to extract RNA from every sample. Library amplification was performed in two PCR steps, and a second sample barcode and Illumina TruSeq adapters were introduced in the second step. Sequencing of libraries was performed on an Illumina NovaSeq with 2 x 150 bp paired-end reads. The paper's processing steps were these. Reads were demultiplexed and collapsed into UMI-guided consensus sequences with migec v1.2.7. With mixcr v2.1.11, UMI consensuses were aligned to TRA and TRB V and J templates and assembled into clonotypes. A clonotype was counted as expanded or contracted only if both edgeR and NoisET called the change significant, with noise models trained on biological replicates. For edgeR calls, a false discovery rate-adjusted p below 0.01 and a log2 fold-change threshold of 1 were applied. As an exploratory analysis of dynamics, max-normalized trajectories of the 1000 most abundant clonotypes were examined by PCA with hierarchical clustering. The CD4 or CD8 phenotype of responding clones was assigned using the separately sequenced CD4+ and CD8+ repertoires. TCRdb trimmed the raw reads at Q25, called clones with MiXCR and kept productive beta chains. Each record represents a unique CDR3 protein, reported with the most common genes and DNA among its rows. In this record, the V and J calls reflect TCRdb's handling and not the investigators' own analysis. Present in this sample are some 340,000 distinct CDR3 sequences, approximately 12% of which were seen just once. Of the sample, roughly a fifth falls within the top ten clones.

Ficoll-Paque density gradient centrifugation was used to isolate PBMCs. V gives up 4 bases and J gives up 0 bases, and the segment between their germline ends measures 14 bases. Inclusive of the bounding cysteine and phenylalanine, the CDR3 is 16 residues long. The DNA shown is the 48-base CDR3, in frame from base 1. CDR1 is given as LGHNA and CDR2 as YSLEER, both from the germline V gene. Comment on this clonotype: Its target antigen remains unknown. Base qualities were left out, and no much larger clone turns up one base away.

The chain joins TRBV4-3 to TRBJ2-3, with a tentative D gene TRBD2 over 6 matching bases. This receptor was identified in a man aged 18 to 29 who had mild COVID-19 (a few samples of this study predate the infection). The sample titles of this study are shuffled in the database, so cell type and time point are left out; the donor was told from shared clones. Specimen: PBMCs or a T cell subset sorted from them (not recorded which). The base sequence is TGCGCCAGCAGCCCCTCCGGAGGGTCTAGCACAGATACGCAGTATTTT. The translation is CASSPSGGSSTDTQYF.